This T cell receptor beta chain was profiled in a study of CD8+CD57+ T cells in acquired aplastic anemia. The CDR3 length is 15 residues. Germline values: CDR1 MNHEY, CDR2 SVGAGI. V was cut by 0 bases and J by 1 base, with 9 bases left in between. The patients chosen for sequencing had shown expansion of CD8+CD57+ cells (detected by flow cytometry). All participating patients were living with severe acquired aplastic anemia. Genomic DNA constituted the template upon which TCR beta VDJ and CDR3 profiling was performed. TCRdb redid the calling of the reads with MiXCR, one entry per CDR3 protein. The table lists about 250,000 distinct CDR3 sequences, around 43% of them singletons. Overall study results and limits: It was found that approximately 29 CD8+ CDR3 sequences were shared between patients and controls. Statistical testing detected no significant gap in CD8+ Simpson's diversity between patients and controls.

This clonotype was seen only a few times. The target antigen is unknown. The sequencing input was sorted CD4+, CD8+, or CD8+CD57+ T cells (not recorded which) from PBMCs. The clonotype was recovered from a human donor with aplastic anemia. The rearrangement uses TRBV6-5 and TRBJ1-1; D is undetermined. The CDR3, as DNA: TGTGCCAGCAGTTACTCGATGGCAGCGAACACTGAAGCTTTCTTT. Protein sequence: CASSYSMAANTEAFF.